The clone carrying this TCR beta chain occurred a few times. The library was prepared for alpha chains; this beta chain is a stray read, so its frequency means little. The data stem from a study of spatial heterogeneity in lung cancer. Germline CDR1 and CDR2: SEHNR and FQNEAQ (reference sequence). Trimming stripped 3 bases from V and 0 bases from J, with 3 bases between. The CDR3 consists of 12 residues. On each TCR cDNA molecule, a unique molecular identifier was present. TCRdb re-called the 5' RACE reads through MiXCR, storing one row per CDR3 protein. The sample lists about 400 distinct CDR3 sequences, about 36% occurring once. Time point denoted: sample taken at primary tumor resection. Sequencing was performed on whole RNA extracted from tumor and nontumor lung tissue, or from frozen PBMC, and the material was left unsorted.

The rearrangement joins TRBV7-9 to TRBJ2-7; D is ambiguous. Sequencing used PBMCs, obtained at surgery. The receptor comes from a male donor with early-stage non-small cell lung cancer. The CDR3 DNA sequence: TGTGCCAGCAGCTTCAACTCCTACGAGCAGTACTTC. This gives the protein CASSFNSYEQYF. The full variable domain, its missing parts supplied by reference TRBV7-9 and TRBJ2-7, is DTGVSQNPRHKITKRGQNVTFRCDPISEHNRLYWYRQTLGQGPEFLTYFQNEAQLEKSRLLSDRFSAERPKGSFSTLEIQRTEQGDSAMYLCASSFNSYEQYFGPGTRLTVT.